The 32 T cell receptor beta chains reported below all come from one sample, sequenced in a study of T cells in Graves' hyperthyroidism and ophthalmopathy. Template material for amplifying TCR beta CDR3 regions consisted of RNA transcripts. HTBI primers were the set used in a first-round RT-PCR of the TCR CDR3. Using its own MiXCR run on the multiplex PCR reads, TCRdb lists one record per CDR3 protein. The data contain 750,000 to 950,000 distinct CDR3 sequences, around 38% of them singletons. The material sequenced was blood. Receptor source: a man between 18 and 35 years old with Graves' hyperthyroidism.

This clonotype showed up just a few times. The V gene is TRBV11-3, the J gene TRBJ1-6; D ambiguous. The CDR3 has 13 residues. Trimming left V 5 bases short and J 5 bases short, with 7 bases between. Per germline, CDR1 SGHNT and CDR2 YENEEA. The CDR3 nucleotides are TGTGCCAGCAGCCCGTTGGATAATTCACCCCTCCACTTT. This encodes CASSPLDNSPLHF.

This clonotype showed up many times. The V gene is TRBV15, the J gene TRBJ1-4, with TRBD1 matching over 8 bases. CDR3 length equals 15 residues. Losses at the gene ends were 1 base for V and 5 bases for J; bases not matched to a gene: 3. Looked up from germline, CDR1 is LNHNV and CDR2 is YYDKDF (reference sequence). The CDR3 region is CATSRGTGGNEKLFF. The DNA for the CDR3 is TGTGCCACCAGCAGAGGTACAGGGGGGAATGAAAAACTGTTTTTT.

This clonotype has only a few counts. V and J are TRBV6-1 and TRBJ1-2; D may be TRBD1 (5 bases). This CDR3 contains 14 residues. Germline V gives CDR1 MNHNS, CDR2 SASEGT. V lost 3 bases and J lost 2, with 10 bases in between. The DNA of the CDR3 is TGTGCCAGCAGTGATATATGGGGGAACTATGGCTACACCTTC. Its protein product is CASSDIWGNYGYTF.

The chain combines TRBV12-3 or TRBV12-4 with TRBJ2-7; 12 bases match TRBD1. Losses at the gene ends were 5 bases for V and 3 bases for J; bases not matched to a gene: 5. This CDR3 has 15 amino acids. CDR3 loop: CASSPGTGGVYEQYF. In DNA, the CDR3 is TGTGCCAGCAGTCCCGGGACAGGGGGCGTCTACGAGCAGTACTTC.

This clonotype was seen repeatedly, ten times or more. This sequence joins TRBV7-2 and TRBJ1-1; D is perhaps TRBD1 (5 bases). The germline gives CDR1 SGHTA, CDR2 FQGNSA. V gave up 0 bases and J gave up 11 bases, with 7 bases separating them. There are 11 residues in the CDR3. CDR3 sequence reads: CASSLARDAFF. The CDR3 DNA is TGTGCCAGCAGCTTAGCCAGGGATGCTTTCTTT.

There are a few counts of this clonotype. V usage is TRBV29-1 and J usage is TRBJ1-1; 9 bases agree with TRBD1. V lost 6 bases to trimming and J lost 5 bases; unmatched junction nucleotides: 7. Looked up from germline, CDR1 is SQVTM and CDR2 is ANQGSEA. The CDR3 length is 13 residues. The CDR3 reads CSVLTGGLTEAFF. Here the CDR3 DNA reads TGCAGCGTCCTGACAGGGGGTTTGACTGAAGCTTTCTTT.

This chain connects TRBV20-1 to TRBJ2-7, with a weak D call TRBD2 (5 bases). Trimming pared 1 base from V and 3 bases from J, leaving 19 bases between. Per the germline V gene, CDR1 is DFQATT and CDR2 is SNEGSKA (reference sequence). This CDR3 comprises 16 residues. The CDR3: CSARGIMVLAVYEQYF. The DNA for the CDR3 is TGCAGTGCTAGAGGGATAATGGTTCTAGCAGTCTACGAGCAGTACTTC.

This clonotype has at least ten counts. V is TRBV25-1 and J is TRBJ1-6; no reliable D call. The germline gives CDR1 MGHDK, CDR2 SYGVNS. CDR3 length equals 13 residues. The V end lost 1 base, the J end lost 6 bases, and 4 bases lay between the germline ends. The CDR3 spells CASSEWSNSPLHF. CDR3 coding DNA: TGTGCCAGCAGTGAATGGAGTAATTCACCCCTCCACTTT.

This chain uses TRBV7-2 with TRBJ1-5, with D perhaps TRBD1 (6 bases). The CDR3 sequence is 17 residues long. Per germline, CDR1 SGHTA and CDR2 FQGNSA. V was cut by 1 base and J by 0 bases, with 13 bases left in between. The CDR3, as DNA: TGTGCCAGCAGCTTAGGGGGGGGGGCCATTAGCAATCAGCCCCAGCATTTT. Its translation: CASSLGGGAISNQPQHF.

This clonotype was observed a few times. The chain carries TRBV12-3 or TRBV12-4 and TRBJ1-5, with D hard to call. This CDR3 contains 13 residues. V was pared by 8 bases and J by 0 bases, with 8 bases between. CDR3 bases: TGTGCCAGCGCGGCATTTAGCAATCAGCCCCAGCATTTT. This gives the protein CASAAFSNQPQHF.

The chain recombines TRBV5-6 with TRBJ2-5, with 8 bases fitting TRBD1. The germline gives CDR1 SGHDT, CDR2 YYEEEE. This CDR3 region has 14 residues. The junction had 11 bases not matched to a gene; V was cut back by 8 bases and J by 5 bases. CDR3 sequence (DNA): TGTGCCAGTATCAGATACAGGGGGAGTGAGACCCAGTACTTC. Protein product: CASIRYRGSETQYF. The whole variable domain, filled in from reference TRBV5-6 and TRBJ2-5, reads DAGVTQSPTHLIKTRGQQVTLRCSPKSGHDTVSWYQQALGQGPQFIFQYYEEEERQRGNFPDRFSGHQFPNYSSELNVNALLLGDSALYLCASIRYRGSETQYFGPGTRLLVL.

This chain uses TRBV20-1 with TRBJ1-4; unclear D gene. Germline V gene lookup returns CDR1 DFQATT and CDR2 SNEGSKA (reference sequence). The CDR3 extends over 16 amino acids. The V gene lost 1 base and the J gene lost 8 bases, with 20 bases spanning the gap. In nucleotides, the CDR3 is TGCAGTGCTAGAGGACCTCCCGGTCGCCAGGAGGAAAAACTGTTTTTT. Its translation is CSARGPPGRQEEKLFF.

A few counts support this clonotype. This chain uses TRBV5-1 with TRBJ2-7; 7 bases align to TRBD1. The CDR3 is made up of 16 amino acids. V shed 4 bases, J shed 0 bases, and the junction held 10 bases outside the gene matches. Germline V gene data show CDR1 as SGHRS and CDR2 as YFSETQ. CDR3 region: CASSRTGDLSSYEQYF. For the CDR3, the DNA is TGCGCCAGCAGCCGGACAGGTGATCTCAGCTCCTACGAGCAGTACTTC. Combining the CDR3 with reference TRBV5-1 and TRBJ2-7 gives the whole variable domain KAGVTQTPRYLIKTRGQQVTLSCSPISGHRSVSWYQQTPGQGLQFLFEYFSETQRNKGNFPGRFSGRQFSNSRSEMNVSTLELGDSALYLCASSRTGDLSSYEQYFGPGTRLTVT.

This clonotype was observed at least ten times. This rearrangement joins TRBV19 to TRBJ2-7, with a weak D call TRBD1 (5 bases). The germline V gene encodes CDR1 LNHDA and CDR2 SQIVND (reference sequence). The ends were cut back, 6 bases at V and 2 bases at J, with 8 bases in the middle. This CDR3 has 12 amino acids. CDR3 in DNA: TGTGCCAGTAGAGGGGATGCCTACGAGCAGTACTTC. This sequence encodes CASRGDAYEQYF.

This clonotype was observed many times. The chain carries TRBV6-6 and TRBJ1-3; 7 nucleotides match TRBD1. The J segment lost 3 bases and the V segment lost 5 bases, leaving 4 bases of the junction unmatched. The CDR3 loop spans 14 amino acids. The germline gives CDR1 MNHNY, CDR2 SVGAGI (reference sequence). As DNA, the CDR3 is TGTGCCAGCAGTGTCACAGGGGATGGAAACACCATATATTTT. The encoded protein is CASSVTGDGNTIYF.

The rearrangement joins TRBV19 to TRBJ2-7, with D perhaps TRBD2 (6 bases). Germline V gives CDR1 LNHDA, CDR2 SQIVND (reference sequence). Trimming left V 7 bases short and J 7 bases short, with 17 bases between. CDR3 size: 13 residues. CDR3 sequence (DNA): TGTGCCAGTACGGCCACCGCGGGGAGTGAGCAGTACTTC. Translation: CASTATAGSEQYF. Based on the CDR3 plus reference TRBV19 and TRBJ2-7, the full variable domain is DGGITQSPKYLFRKEGQNVTLSCEQNLNHDAMYWYRQDPGQGLRLIYYSQIVNDFQKGDIAEGYSVSREKKESFPLTVTSAQKNPTAFYLCASTATAGSEQYFGPGTRLTVT.

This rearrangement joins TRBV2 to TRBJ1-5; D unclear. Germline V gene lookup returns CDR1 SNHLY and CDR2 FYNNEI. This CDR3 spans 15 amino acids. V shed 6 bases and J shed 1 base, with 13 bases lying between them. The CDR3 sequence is CASSPGKRSNQPQHF. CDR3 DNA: TGTGCCAGCAGCCCCGGTAAGAGGAGCAATCAGCCCCAGCATTTT.

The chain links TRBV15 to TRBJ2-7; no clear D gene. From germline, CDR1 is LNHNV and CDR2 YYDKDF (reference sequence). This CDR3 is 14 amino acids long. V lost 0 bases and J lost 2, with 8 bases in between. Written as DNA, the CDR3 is TGTGCCACCAGCAGAGATGAGGCTACCTACGAGCAGTACTTC. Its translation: CATSRDEATYEQYF.

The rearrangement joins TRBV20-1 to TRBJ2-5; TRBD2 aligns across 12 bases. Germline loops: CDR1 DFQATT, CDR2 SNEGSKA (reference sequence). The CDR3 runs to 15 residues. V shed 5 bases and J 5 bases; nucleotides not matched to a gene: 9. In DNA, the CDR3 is TGCAGTGCTCCCACTAGCGGGAGGATTCGGGAGACCCAGTACTTC. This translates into CSAPTSGRIRETQYF.

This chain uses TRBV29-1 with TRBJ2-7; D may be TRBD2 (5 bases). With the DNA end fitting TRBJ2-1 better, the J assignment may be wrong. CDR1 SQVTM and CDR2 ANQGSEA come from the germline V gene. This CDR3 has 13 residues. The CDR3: CSVGFSASTEQFF. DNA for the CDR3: TGCAGCGTTGGTTTTAGCGCCTCCACCGAGCAGTTCTTC.

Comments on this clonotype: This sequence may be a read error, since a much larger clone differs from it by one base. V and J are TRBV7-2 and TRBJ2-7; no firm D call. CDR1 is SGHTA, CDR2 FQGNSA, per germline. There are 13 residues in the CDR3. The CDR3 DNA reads TGTGCCAGCAGCTTAGAGCCTTCCTACAAGCAGTACTTC. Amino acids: CASSLEPSYKQYF.

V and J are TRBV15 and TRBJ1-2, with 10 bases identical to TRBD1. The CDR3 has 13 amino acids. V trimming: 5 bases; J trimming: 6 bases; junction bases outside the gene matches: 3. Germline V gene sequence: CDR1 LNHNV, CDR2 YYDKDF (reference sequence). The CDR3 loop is CATSDGQGDGYTF. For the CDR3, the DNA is TGTGCCACCAGCGACGGACAGGGGGATGGCTACACCTTC.

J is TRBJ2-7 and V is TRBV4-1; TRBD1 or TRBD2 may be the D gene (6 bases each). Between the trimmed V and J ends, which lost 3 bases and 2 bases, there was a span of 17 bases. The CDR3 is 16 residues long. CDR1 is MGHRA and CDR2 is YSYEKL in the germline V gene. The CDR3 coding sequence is TGCGCCAGCAGCCAGCGAGGGGGGAATCGAGCCTACGAGCAGTACTTC. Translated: CASSQRGGNRAYEQYF.

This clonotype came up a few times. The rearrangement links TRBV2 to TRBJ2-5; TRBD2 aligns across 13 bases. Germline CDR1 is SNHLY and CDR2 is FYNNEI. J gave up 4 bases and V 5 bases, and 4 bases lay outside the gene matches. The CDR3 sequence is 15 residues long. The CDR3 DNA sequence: TGTGCCAGCAGTTACGGACTAGCGGGGGCAGAGACCCAGTACTTC. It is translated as CASSYGLAGAETQYF.

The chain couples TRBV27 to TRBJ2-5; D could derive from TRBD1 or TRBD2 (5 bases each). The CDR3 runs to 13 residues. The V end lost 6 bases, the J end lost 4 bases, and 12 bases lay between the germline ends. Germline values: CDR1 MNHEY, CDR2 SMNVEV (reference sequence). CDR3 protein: CASRPSGRETQYF. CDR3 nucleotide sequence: TGTGCCAGCAGACCTTCAGGGAGAGAGACCCAGTACTTC.

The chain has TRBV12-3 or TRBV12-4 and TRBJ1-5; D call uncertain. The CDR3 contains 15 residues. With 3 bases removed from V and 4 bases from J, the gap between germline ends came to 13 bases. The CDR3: CASSFPGISNQPQHF. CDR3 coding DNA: TGTGCCAGCAGTTTCCCCGGGATCAGTAATCAGCCCCAGCATTTT.

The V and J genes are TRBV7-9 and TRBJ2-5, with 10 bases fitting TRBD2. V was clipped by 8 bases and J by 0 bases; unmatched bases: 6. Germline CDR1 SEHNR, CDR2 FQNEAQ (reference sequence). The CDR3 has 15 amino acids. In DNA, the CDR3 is TGTGCCAGCGGCCTTAGCGGGGGGTACCAAGAGACCCAGTACTTC. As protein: CASGLSGGYQETQYF.

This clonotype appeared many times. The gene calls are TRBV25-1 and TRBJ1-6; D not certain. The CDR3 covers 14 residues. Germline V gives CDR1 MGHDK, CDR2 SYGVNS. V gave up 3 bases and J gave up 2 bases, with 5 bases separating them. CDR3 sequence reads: CASSDEPYNSPLHF. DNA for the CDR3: TGTGCCAGCAGTGATGAGCCCTATAATTCACCCCTCCACTTT.

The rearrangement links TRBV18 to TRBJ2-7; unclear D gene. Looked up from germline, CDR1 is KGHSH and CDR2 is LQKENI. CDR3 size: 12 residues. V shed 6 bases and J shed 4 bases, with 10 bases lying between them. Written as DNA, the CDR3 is TGTGCCAGCTCCCAAGCTAATTACGAGCAGTACTTC. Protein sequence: CASSQANYEQYF.

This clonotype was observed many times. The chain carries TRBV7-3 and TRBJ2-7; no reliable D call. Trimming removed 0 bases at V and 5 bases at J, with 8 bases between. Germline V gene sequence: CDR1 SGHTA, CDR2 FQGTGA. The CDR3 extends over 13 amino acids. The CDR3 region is CASSLTRQDEQYF. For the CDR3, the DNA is TGTGCCAGCAGCTTAACACGGCAGGACGAGCAGTACTTC.

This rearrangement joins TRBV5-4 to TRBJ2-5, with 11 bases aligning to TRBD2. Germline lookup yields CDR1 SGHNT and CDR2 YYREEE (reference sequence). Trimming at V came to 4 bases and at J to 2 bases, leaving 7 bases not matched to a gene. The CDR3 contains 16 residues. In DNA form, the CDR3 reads TGTGCCAGCAGCGCCCGGGGACTAGCGGATCAAGAGACCCAGTACTTC. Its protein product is CASSARGLADQETQYF.

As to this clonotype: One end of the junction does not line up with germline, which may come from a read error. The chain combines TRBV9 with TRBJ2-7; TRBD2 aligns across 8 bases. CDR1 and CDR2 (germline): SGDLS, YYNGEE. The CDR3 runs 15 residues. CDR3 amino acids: CAGSVRAGVWNEQYF. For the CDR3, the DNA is TGTGCCGGCAGCGTACGAGCGGGAGTCTGGAACGAGCAGTACTTC.